This T cell receptor beta chain was sequenced during a study of cytomegalovirus exposure and HLA in healthy donors. Study-level background: The roughly 130 validation repertoires used the same platform as the 650 to 800 first-cohort repertoires, a later analysis reported. Study-wide points: Among the CMV-associated chains, three were confirmed in vitro as specific for CMV antigens. The tendency of first-cohort TCR clusters to co-occur in the 120 or so validation repertoires was the finding of a later analysis. The authors listed 150 or so TCR beta chains as cytomegalovirus-associated.

About this clone: Its specificity is not known.

Only in-frame clones appear in the TCRdb table, and some are missing; sequencing was by immunoSEQ multiplex PCR. The sample carries around 80,000 clones, 95% recorded once. The V gene's germline CDR1 is SGDLS and CDR2 YYNGEE. This CDR3 comprises 16 residues. V lost 2 bases, J lost 4 bases, and 9 bases stayed unmatched. The sample comprised PBMCs. The receptor comes from a woman aged 18-29 years in good health and CMV-seronegative. The chain has TRBV9 and TRBJ2-1; 7 nucleotides match TRBD2. The CDR3 reads CASSVGRLAEYNEQFF. In nucleotides, the CDR3 is TGTGCCAGCAGCGTTGGTCGTCTAGCGGAGTACAATGAGCAGTTCTTC.